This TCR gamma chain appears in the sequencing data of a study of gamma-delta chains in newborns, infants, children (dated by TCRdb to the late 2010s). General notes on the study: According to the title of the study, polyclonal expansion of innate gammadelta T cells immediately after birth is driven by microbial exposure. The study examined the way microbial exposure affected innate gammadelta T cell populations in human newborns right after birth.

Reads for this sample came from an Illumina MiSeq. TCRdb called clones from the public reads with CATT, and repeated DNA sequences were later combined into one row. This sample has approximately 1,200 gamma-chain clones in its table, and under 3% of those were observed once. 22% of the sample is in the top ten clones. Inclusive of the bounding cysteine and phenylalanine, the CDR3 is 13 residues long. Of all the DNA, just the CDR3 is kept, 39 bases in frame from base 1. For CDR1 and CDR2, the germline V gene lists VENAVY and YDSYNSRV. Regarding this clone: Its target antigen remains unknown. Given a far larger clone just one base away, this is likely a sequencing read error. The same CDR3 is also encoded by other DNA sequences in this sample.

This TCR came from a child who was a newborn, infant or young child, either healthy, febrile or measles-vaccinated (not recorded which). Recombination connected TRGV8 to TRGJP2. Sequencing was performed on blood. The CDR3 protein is CATWDSFHWIKTF. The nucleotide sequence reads TGCGCCACCTGGGATAGTTTCCATTGGATCAAGACGTTT.